These 19 T cell receptor beta chains originate from one sample sequenced in a study of beta chain features in type 1 diabetes. Their specific antigens are unknown. The investigators reverse transcribed all of the isolated RNA, so they sequenced expressed TCRB transcripts. The protocol was immunoSEQ multiplex PCR, while the TCRdb copy is restricted to in-frame clones and leaves out a portion. The sample contains roughly 140,000 clones, 10% of which appear only once. The study's findings and limits: Among all four CD4+ subsets, Type 1 diabetes patients had TCRB CDR3s that were moderately but significantly shorter.

Source material: central memory CD4+ T cells from blood. Receptors were obtained from a man aged 30 to 39 with type 1 diabetes.

The chain carries TRBV30 and TRBJ1-3, with D possibly being TRBD1 (5 bases). CDR3 length equals 13 residues. V was trimmed by 2 bases and J by 4 bases, leaving 9 bases between them. CDR1 GTSNPN and CDR2 SVGIG come from the germline V gene (reference sequence). The DNA of the CDR3 is TGTGCCTGGAGTTCGACAGTCGGAAACACCATATATTTT. It specifies CAWSSTVGNTIYF.

The genes are TRBV28 and TRBJ2-5; the match to TRBD1 covers 7 bases. CDR1 MDHEN and CDR2 SYDVKM come from the germline V gene. The CDR3 is made up of 14 amino acids. J gave up 6 bases and V 6 bases, and 10 bases lay outside the gene matches. The CDR3 DNA is TGTGCCAGCAGCCCAGACAGGGTGGGGAAGACCCAGTACTTC. It is translated as CASSPDRVGKTQYF.

In this sample, this clone turned up a few times. The chain carries TRBV7-9 and TRBJ2-7; 10 positions agree with TRBD1. Per germline, CDR1 SEHNR and CDR2 FQNEAQ (reference sequence). The CDR3 is 15 amino acids. Trimming cost V 5 bases and J 1 base; bases outside gene matches: 5. CDR3 coding DNA: TGTGCCAGCAGCCGACAGGACAGGGGGTCCTACGAGCAGTACTTC. Translation gives CASSRQDRGSYEQYF.

This clone appeared a few times. The V and J genes are TRBV4-3 and TRBJ1-2; D is unresolved. Germline loops: CDR1 LGHNA, CDR2 YSLEER. The V and J ends lost 1 base and 4 bases respectively, with 10 bases between them. The CDR3 spans 14 residues. The CDR3 bases are TGCGCCAGCAGCCAAGGTGTCAGGTCCTATGGCTACACCTTC. This sequence encodes CASSQGVRSYGYTF.

The rearrangement links TRBV7-2 to TRBJ1-3, with D hard to call. Germline CDR1 and CDR2: SGHTA and FQGNSA. V gave up 4 bases and J gave up 2 bases, with 9 bases separating them. This CDR3 region has 14 residues. DNA of the CDR3: TGTGCCAGCAGCTCTCTAGGCACTGGAAACACCATATATTTT. Its protein product is CASSSLGTGNTIYF.

A few counts support this clone. The junction differs from germline at one of its ends, possibly a read error. This sequence joins TRBV7-2 and TRBJ2-7; 13 bases match TRBD2. Looked up from germline, CDR1 is SGHTA and CDR2 is FQGNSA. This CDR3 contains 14 residues. CDR3 sequence: CASSLFGTSGIADF. CDR3 nucleotides: TGTGCCAGCAGCTTATTCGGGACTAGCGGGATTGCGGACTTC.

This clone has only a few counts. The V gene is TRBV7-2, the J gene TRBJ1-2; 7 bases fit TRBD1. From germline, CDR1 is SGHTA and CDR2 FQGNSA. V lost 6 bases and J lost 7; bases outside the gene matches: 14. This CDR3 region has 15 residues. The CDR3 loop is CASSPFTGDEGGYTF. CDR3 coding DNA: TGTGCCAGCAGTCCATTCACAGGGGACGAGGGTGGCTACACCTTC.

The rearrangement links TRBV5-1 to TRBJ2-1; D call uncertain. Germline CDR1 reads SGHRS; CDR2 reads YFSETQ. The CDR3 runs to 15 residues. The V and J ends lost 2 bases and 3 bases respectively, with 12 bases between them. CDR3 nucleotide sequence: TGCGCCAGCAGCTTCCCAGCCCCTAGCTACAATGAGCAGTTCTTC. Residues: CASSFPAPSYNEQFF. Filled out from reference TRBV5-1 and TRBJ2-1, the complete variable domain reads KAGVTQTPRYLIKTRGQQVTLSCSPISGHRSVSWYQQTPGQGLQFLFEYFSETQRNKGNFPGRFSGRQFSNSRSEMNVSTLELGDSALYLCASSFPAPSYNEQFFGPGTRLTVL.

This clone appeared a few times. The chain carries TRBV27 and TRBJ1-1; possibly TRBD1 for D (5 bases). This CDR3 has 12 residues. The germline CDR1 and CDR2 sequences are MNHEY and SMNVEV (reference sequence). V shed 6 bases and J shed 6 bases, with 11 bases lying between them. The CDR3 sequence: CASSLWGAEAFF. CDR3 nucleotide sequence: TGTGCCAGCAGCCTATGGGGGGCTGAAGCTTTCTTT.

This chain joins TRBV4-1 and TRBJ2-5; 9 bases agree with TRBD2. Germline CDR1 is MGHRA and CDR2 is YSYEKL. There are 15 residues in the CDR3. V was pared by 1 base and J by 2 bases, with 2 bases of the junction left unmatched. CDR3 sequence: CASSQAAGGQETQYF. The DNA for the CDR3 is TGCGCCAGCAGCCAAGCAGCGGGAGGACAAGAGACCCAGTACTTC.

Written as DNA, the CDR3 is TGCAGTGCCCCCCACACAGATACGCAGTATTTT. Its protein is CSAPHTDTQYF. The gene calls are TRBV20-1 and TRBJ2-3; D unresolved. The germline CDR1 and CDR2 sequences are DFQATT and SNEGSKA (reference sequence). The V end was cut by 6 bases, the J end by 2 bases, with 6 bases between. The CDR3 length is 11 residues.

This clone showed up just a few times. This chain links TRBV15 with TRBJ2-7; 14 nucleotides match TRBD2. J lost 6 bases, V lost 3 bases, and 4 bases had no gene match. This CDR3 is 15 amino acids long. Germline V lookup: CDR1 LNHNV, CDR2 YYDKDF (reference sequence). CDR3 sequence: CATSRGLAGVSEQYF. The CDR3 nucleotides are TGTGCCACCAGCAGGGGACTAGCGGGAGTATCCGAGCAGTACTTC.

The chain recombines TRBV29-1 with TRBJ2-7; 9 nucleotides line up with TRBD2. The J segment lost 3 bases and the V segment lost 5 bases, leaving 5 bases of the junction unmatched. Germline V gene lookup returns CDR1 SQVTM and CDR2 ANQGSEA. The CDR3 totals 13 residues. The CDR3 sequence is CSVLLAGIYEQYF. CDR3 in DNA: TGCAGCGTTCTTCTAGCGGGGATCTACGAGCAGTACTTC.

The chain has TRBV28 and TRBJ1-2, with a possible D match to TRBD1 (5 bases). V was trimmed by 2 bases and J by 3 bases, leaving 10 bases between them. Germline V gene lookup returns CDR1 MDHEN and CDR2 SYDVKM. CDR3 length equals 14 residues. The CDR3 reads CASSLIAGHYGYTF. The DNA of the CDR3 is TGTGCCAGCAGTTTAATAGCAGGGCACTATGGCTACACCTTC.

The table lists this clone with many counts. The chain uses TRBV5-4 and TRBJ2-2; TRBD2 agrees at 13 bases. Germline values: CDR1 SGHNT, CDR2 YYREEE (reference sequence). After removal of 0 bases from V and 8 bases from J, the junction contained 4 bases not matched to a gene. The CDR3 extends over 16 amino acids. The CDR3 bases are TGTGCCAGCAGCTTGGCGGGACTAGCGGGATCGGGGGAGCTGTTTTTT. This encodes CASSLAGLAGSGELFF.

The CDR3 coding sequence is TGTGCCAGCAGCTTAGCCGGCGGCGGAGAGACCCAGTACTTC. Protein: CASSLAGGGETQYF. The chain joins TRBV7-3 to TRBJ2-5; D uncertain. Between the trimmed V and J ends, which lost 2 bases and 4 bases, there was a span of 11 bases. Germline lookup yields CDR1 SGHTA and CDR2 FQGTGA. The CDR3 has 14 amino acids.

The chain combines TRBV19 with TRBJ2-5; the D gene is possibly TRBD1 (5 bases). Germline assignment: CDR1 LNHDA and CDR2 SQIVND (reference sequence). V was trimmed by 8 bases and J by 1 base, leaving 17 bases between them. This CDR3 region has 15 residues. Here the CDR3 reads CASARAAQGQETQYF. For the CDR3, the DNA is TGTGCCAGTGCACGGGCCGCGCAGGGCCAAGAGACCCAGTACTTC. Based on the CDR3 plus reference TRBV19 and TRBJ2-5, the full variable domain is DGGITQSPKYLFRKEGQNVTLSCEQNLNHDAMYWYRQDPGQGLRLIYYSQIVNDFQKGDIAEGYSVSREKKESFPLTVTSAQKNPTAFYLCASARAAQGQETQYFGPGTRLLVL.

This clone was counted between two and nine times. V and J are TRBV18 and TRBJ1-1; no definite D call. With 1 base removed from V and 2 bases from J, the gap between germline ends came to 11 bases. There are 15 residues in the CDR3. Germline V gene data show CDR1 as KGHSH and CDR2 as LQKENI. The CDR3 DNA sequence: TGTGCCAGCTCACCACTTGCCAGAATCAACACTGAAGCTTTCTTT. This codes for CASSPLARINTEAFF.

CDR3 nucleotides: TGTGCCAGCAGCTCATATGGGACAGGGATCAACTATGGCTACACCTTC. This codes for CASSSYGTGINYGYTF. The rearrangement joins TRBV7-8 to TRBJ1-2; 9 bases are shared with TRBD1. The CDR3 has 16 residues. CDR1 is SGHVS and CDR2 is FQNEAQ in the germline V gene. The V gene end was trimmed by 4 bases and the J gene end by 2 bases; junction bases not matched to a gene: 8.